The 6 T cell receptor beta chains below come from one sample, sequenced in a study of blood T cell repertoires in COVID-19. The assay was immunoSEQ multiplex PCR, and TCRdb's table has in-frame clones only and misses some. The sample lists 20,000 to 25,000 clones; around 88% were seen once. Material: peripheral blood. The receptors stem from a human donor with active COVID-19. The donor label of this sample is uncertain.

The CDR3 protein is CASAQQGADTGELFF. CDR3 nucleotide sequence: TGTGCCAGTGCCCAACAGGGGGCTGACACCGGGGAGCTGTTTTTT. The chain carries TRBV13 and TRBJ2-2; 9 nucleotides align to TRBD1. CDR1 is PRHDT, CDR2 FYEKMQ, per germline (reference sequence). This CDR3 region has 15 residues. V trimming: 9 bases; J trimming: 3 bases; junction bases outside the gene matches: 8.

The chain couples TRBV18 to TRBJ2-1; tentatively, D is TRBD2 (5 bases). The CDR3 has 16 amino acids. V was pared by 3 bases and J by 5 bases, with 17 bases between. Germline lookup yields CDR1 KGHSH and CDR2 LQKENI. This chain's CDR3 is CASSPLGFGVDNEQFF. The CDR3 nucleotides are TGTGCCAGCTCACCCCTCGGGTTCGGGGTGGACAATGAGCAGTTCTTC.

The gene calls are TRBV10-3 and TRBJ1-1; possible D gene TRBD1, 6 bases. The CDR3 sequence is 12 residues long. The V end lost 4 bases, the J end lost 11 bases, and 14 bases lay between the germline ends. Germline loops: CDR1 ENHRY, CDR2 SYGVKD. The chain's CDR3 is CAISAGGPEAFF. The CDR3 DNA reads as TGTGCCATCAGTGCGGGGGGGCCGGAGGCTTTCTTT.

The genes are TRBV9 and TRBJ2-5; 7 bases map to TRBD1. Germline CDR1 and CDR2: SGDLS and YYNGEE. The CDR3 runs to 15 residues. The V segment lost 4 bases and the J segment 2 bases; nucleotides outside the gene matches: 8. The CDR3 nucleotides are TGTGCCAGCAGCCCCCATGAGGGGGCTCAAGAGACCCAGTACTTC. Protein sequence: CASSPHEGAQETQYF.

The V gene is TRBV30, the J gene TRBJ1-1; 12 bases fit TRBD1. Trimming took 1 base from V and 0 from J; bases not matched to a gene: 6. The CDR3 contains 17 residues. The germline V gene has CDR1 GTSNPN and CDR2 SVGIG (reference sequence). The CDR3 sequence: CAWSAGTGGGMNTEAFF. For the CDR3, the DNA is TGTGCCTGGAGTGCCGGGACAGGGGGCGGAATGAACACTGAAGCTTTCTTT.

The chain carries TRBV29-1 and TRBJ2-3; no definite D call. The germline CDR1 and CDR2 sequences are SQVTM and ANQGSEA. Trimming shortened V by 4 bases and J by 6 bases, and 11 bases separated the two germline ends. This CDR3 has 12 amino acids. CDR3 bases: TGCAGCGTTGGGGCACCCACCGATACGCAGTATTTT. Protein product: CSVGAPTDTQYF.